The next 11 T cell receptor beta chains were all read from a single sample in a study of blood T cells in healthy people across ages. Next came a second PCR, run for roughly 6 to 11 cycles, which used a sample-barcoded 5' primer along with a J-beta primer mix. MiXCR was run by TCRdb on the 5' RACE reads, yielding one entry per CDR3 protein. The repertoire holds fewer than 800,000 distinct CDR3 sequences, roughly 32% seen once, with 15% to 17% in the top ten. Sequenced: blood. The receptors here all came from a woman aged 80 or older in good health.

There are many counts of this clonotype. The rearrangement links TRBV5-1 to TRBJ2-7; D remains unclear. The CDR3 loop spans 13 amino acids. The germline V gene has CDR1 SGHRS and CDR2 YFSETQ. The germline V and J ends were trimmed by 4 bases and 4 bases, with 12 bases remaining between them. CDR3 in DNA: TGCGCCAGCAGCGCGAGTTTAGGGTACGAGCAGTACTTC. Protein product: CASSASLGYEQYF.

The chain uses TRBV7-2 and TRBJ2-5; 7 bases are a match to TRBD1. The CDR3 sequence is 13 residues long. With 7 bases clipped from V and 4 bases from J, the junction kept 6 bases outside the gene matches. Germline CDR1 reads SGHTA; CDR2 reads FQGNSA. CDR3 DNA sequence: TGTGCCAGCAACAGGGGCTTGTTAGAGACCCAGTACTTC. It encodes CASNRGLLETQYF.

This clonotype was detected only a few times. A junction boundary mismatches the germline segment, possibly from a read error. V and J are TRBV20-1 and TRBJ2-7; possible D gene TRBD2, 6 bases. The CDR3 loop spans 13 amino acids. Germline V gene sequence: CDR1 DFQATT, CDR2 SNEGSKA (reference sequence). Here the CDR3 DNA reads TGCAGTGCTAGATCGGGGGTAGCGGTGGCTCGAGACTTC. It translates to CSARSGVAVARDF.

This clonotype was seen at least ten times. The chain recombines TRBV4-2 with TRBJ1-4; 7 positions agree with TRBD1. The CDR3 is 16 residues long. With V trimmed by 0 bases and J by 10 bases, 11 bases remained unmatched. CDR1 is LGHNA, CDR2 YNFKEQ, per germline. The DNA of the CDR3 is TGTGCCAGCAGCCAAGAGGCGGGACAGAGGGGTAGAAAACTGTTTTTT. Translating gives CASSQEAGQRGRKLFF.

This sequence joins TRBV5-1 and TRBJ1-1; a possible D gene is TRBD1 (5 bases). Germline loops: CDR1 SGHRS, CDR2 YFSETQ. V dropped 3 bases and J dropped 1 base, with 13 bases sitting between them. The CDR3 runs 15 residues. The DNA of the CDR3 is TGCGCCAGCAGCTCAAACTACGGGGGGAACACTGAAGCTTTCTTT. Translated, it gives CASSSNYGGNTEAFF.

Comment on this clonotype: Compared with germline, one end of the junction differs, possibly owing to a read error. The chain employs TRBV11-2 and TRBJ2-1, with 7 bases lining up with TRBD2. Germline V gene lookup returns CDR1 SGHAT and CDR2 FQNNGV. This CDR3 is built from 15 residues. The CDR3, as DNA: TGCGCCAGCAGCGGGGTAGTCAGGCCTAACAATGAGCAGTTCTTC. This gives the protein CASSGVVRPNNEQFF.

In its sample, this clonotype was seen a few times. The chain couples TRBV30 to TRBJ1-1; weak D call: TRBD1 (5 bases). The CDR3 extends over 14 amino acids. CDR1 and CDR2 from the germline V gene are GTSNPN and SVGIG (reference sequence). V lost 2 bases to trimming and J lost 6 bases, with 16 bases between them. As DNA, the CDR3 is TGTGCCTGGAGTCCCCAGGGAGAATACGCTGAAGCTTTCTTT. Translating it yields CAWSPQGEYAEAFF.

This clonotype was counted at least ten times. This rearrangement joins TRBV27 to TRBJ2-7; TRBD2 matches at 7 bases. The germline V gene encodes CDR1 MNHEY and CDR2 SMNVEV (reference sequence). The CDR3 runs 13 residues. The junction had 3 bases not matched to a gene; V was cut back by 4 bases and J by 3 bases. The DNA for the CDR3 is TGTGCCAGCAGTTCCACGGGGGGCTACGAGCAGTACTTC. It specifies CASSSTGGYEQYF.

Notes on this clonotype: This may be a read error, as it is one base from a much larger clone. The chain employs TRBV4-3 and TRBJ1-4; 10 bases match TRBD1. Germline lookup yields CDR1 LGHNA and CDR2 YSLEER. This CDR3 region has 18 residues. CDR3 loop: CVSSQRWRTGGTNEKLFF. For the CDR3, the DNA is TGCGTCAGCAGCCAAAGGTGGAGGACAGGGGGGACGAACGAAAAACTGTTTTTT.

Ten or more counts support this clonotype. The rearrangement uses TRBV20-1 and TRBJ1-2; no clear D gene. The V gene's germline CDR1 is DFQATT and CDR2 SNEGSKA (reference sequence). V lost 3 bases and J lost 2, with 7 bases in between. This CDR3 contains 12 residues. The CDR3 sequence: CSASQTNYGYTF. Written as DNA, the CDR3 is TGCAGTGCTAGTCAGACCAACTATGGCTACACCTTC.

This clonotype was observed at least ten times. This chain uses TRBV30 with TRBJ2-7; D tentatively fits TRBD1 or TRBD2 (5 bases each). In germline, CDR1 is GTSNPN, CDR2 SVGIG (reference sequence). The CDR3 is 13 residues long. V lost 6 bases and J 7 bases, leaving 19 bases between the germline ends. This CDR3 reads CACHWDGLGEQYF. For the CDR3, the DNA is TGTGCCTGCCACTGGGACGGACTGGGGGAGCAGTACTTC.